Described below is a single TCR beta chain sequence and its context. Its antigen remains unknown. The entry originates in a study of T cells in Graves' hyperthyroidism and ophthalmopathy. Trimming removed 0 bases from V and 9 bases from J, with 21 bases in between. This CDR3 is 16 amino acids long. Germline CDR1 DFQATT, CDR2 SNEGSKA (reference sequence). Broader study findings: Most thyroid clonotypes that were expanded above 0.001 also turned up in blood. Ophthalmopathy got predicted by the model a median about 6.7 months before its onset.

The source material, RNA transcripts, was used to amplify TCR beta CDR3 regions. HTBI primers were the set used in a first-round RT-PCR of the TCR CDR3. One entry per CDR3 protein results from TCRdb running MiXCR on the multiplex PCR reads. The data show a few hundred thousand distinct CDR3 sequences, approximately 44% seen once. This rearrangement joins TRBV20-1 to TRBJ1-5; tentatively, D is TRBD1 (5 bases). This TCR came from an adult woman with Graves' disease, either hyperthyroidism or ophthalmopathy (not recorded which). Material: peripheral blood or thyroid tissue (not recorded which). CDR3 protein: CSARDPGLVGGGPQHF. CDR3 nucleotide sequence: TGCAGTGCTAGAGATCCCGGACTAGTTGGCGGGGGGCCCCAGCATTTT.